A single sample gave rise to the 11 T cell receptor beta chains below, sequenced in a study of neoadjuvant anti-PD-1 for oral cavity cancer. The protocol was immunoSEQ multiplex PCR, while the TCRdb copy is restricted to in-frame clones and leaves out a portion. The data hold about 15,000 clones, with about 64% observed a single time. The specimen was PBMCs, collected before nivolumab (anti-PD-1) treatment. The receptors were gathered from a person between 40 and 79 years old with oral cavity squamous cell carcinoma.

The chain joins TRBV5-1 to TRBJ2-5, with D possibly being TRBD2 (6 bases). This CDR3 spans 14 amino acids. CDR1 SGHRS and CDR2 YFSETQ come from the germline V gene. The germline V and J ends were trimmed by 0 bases and 5 bases, with 11 bases remaining between them. CDR3 in amino acids: CASSLEGAGETQYF. The CDR3 nucleotides read TGCGCCAGCAGCTTGGAAGGGGCGGGGGAGACCCAGTACTTC.

The chain recombines TRBV2 with TRBJ1-1; no definite D call. This CDR3 contains 11 residues. Trimming removed 3 bases from V and 7 bases from J, with 6 bases in between. Germline values: CDR1 SNHLY, CDR2 FYNNEI. CDR3 sequence (DNA): TGTGCCAGCAGTGAGGCAGGTGAAGCTTTCTTT. Its protein is CASSEAGEAFF.

The chain couples TRBV18 to TRBJ2-1; no reliable D call. Germline loops: CDR1 KGHSH, CDR2 LQKENI. The CDR3 has 15 residues. V lost 2 bases and J 0 bases, leaving 8 bases between the germline ends. The CDR3 is CASSPGVGSYNEQFF. CDR3 coding DNA: TGTGCCAGCTCACCAGGGGTGGGCTCCTACAATGAGCAGTTCTTC.

A single count supports this clone. This chain links TRBV27 with TRBJ2-7; 12 bases line up with TRBD2. The CDR3 length is 14 residues. The germline CDR1 and CDR2 sequences are MNHEY and SMNVEV (reference sequence). J gave up 3 bases and V 6 bases, and 3 bases lay outside the gene matches. The CDR3 DNA sequence: TGTGCCAGCAGATGGACTAGCGGGAACTACGAGCAGTACTTC. As protein: CASRWTSGNYEQYF.

This chain uses TRBV30 with TRBJ2-2; D unclear. This CDR3 is built from 15 residues. V was cut by 0 bases and J by 2 bases, with 10 bases left in between. CDR1 and CDR2 (germline): GTSNPN, SVGIG (reference sequence). The CDR3 DNA reads TGTGCCTGGAGTGTAGGACCGACCAACACCGGGGAGCTGTTTTTT. It encodes CAWSVGPTNTGELFF.

The chain carries TRBV7-6 and TRBJ1-1; D perhaps matches TRBD1 (5 bases). This CDR3 spans 14 amino acids. V was cut by 5 bases and J by 4 bases, with 14 bases left in between. Germline V CDR1 and CDR2: SGHVS, FNYEAQ. The CDR3 sequence: CASSPSGGTTEAFF. The CDR3 DNA is TGTGCCAGCAGCCCCTCGGGGGGGACCACTGAAGCTTTCTTT.

This clone was seen more than once but under ten times. Here the CDR3 reads CASSELGQISGKLFF. DNA of the CDR3: TGCGCCAGCAGTGAGTTGGGACAAATATCGGGAAAACTGTTTTTT. The rearrangement joins TRBV10-2 to TRBJ1-4; D may be TRBD1 (6 bases). The CDR3 is 15 amino acids. Trimming took off 1 base at V and 10 bases at J, with 16 bases between the two ends. Germline assignment: CDR1 WSHSY and CDR2 SAAADI.

This clone was counted between two and nine times. V usage is TRBV7-9 and J usage is TRBJ2-7; D call uncertain. The V and J ends lost 4 bases and 6 bases respectively, with 7 bases between them. CDR1 and CDR2 (germline): SEHNR, FQNEAQ (reference sequence). The CDR3 consists of 11 residues. This chain's CDR3 is CASSSLGEQYF. The DNA of the CDR3 is TGTGCCAGCAGCTCCCTAGGCGAGCAGTACTTC. Complete variable domain (other parts from reference TRBV7-9 and TRBJ2-7): DTGVSQNPRHKITKRGQNVTFRCDPISEHNRLYWYRQTLGQGPEFLTYFQNEAQLEKSRLLSDRFSAERPKGSFSTLEIQRTEQGDSAMYLCASSSLGEQYFGPGTRLTVT.

This rearrangement joins TRBV6-1 to TRBJ1-1; D gene ambiguous. Germline V gives CDR1 MNHNS, CDR2 SASEGT. The CDR3 spans 15 residues. V lost 2 bases and J 2 bases, leaving 12 bases between the germline ends. As DNA, the CDR3 is TGTGCCAGCAGTGAAAGCCGGGCCCTTAACACTGAAGCTTTCTTT. Its translation is CASSESRALNTEAFF.

This sequence joins TRBV2 and TRBJ2-5; D ambiguous. V gave up 5 bases and J gave up 1 base, with 8 bases separating them. CDR1 is SNHLY, CDR2 FYNNEI, per germline. The CDR3 totals 13 residues. The CDR3 sequence: CASSKNLQETQYF. CDR3 nucleotide sequence: TGTGCCAGCAGTAAGAATCTCCAAGAGACCCAGTACTTC.

This rearrangement joins TRBV14 to TRBJ2-7; 7 bases fit TRBD2. The CDR3 loop spans 15 amino acids. Germline V gives CDR1 SGHDN, CDR2 FVKESK. V lost 3 bases and J lost 2; bases outside the gene matches: 7. In nucleotides, the CDR3 is TGTGCCAGCAGCCACCAACGGGCGGGAGCCTACGAGCAGTACTTC. Its protein is CASSHQRAGAYEQYF. Full variable domain (rest looked up from reference TRBV14 and TRBJ2-7): EAGVTQFPSHSVIEKGQTVTLRCDPISGHDNLYWYRRVMGKEIKFLLHFVKESKQDESGMPNNRFLAERTGGTYSTLKVQPAELEDSGVYFCASSHQRAGAYEQYFGPGTRLTVT.